This T cell receptor (beta chain) was profiled in a study of T-cell reconstitution after alpha-beta-depleted transplantation in children. This CDR3 contains 14 residues. CDR1 is ENHRY, CDR2 SYGVKD, per germline. A word on this clonotype: A much bigger clone sits one base away, suggesting this may be a read error.

The TCRbeta library was prepared with unique molecular identifiers. A single record per CDR3 protein comes from TCRdb applying MiXCR to the PCR reads. The sample records some 250,000 distinct CDR3 sequences, more than 10% being singletons. The chain recombines TRBV10-3 with TRBJ2-1; D not resolved. This clonotype originated in a human donor who donated a stem cell graft to a child with acute lymphoblastic leukemia. The material sequenced was PBMCs from the stem cell graft donor, taken from the stem cell graft. CDR3 in DNA: TGTGCCATCAGTGAGTCGAAGTTGGTAAATGTGCAGTTCTTC. It specifies CAISESKLVNVQFF.